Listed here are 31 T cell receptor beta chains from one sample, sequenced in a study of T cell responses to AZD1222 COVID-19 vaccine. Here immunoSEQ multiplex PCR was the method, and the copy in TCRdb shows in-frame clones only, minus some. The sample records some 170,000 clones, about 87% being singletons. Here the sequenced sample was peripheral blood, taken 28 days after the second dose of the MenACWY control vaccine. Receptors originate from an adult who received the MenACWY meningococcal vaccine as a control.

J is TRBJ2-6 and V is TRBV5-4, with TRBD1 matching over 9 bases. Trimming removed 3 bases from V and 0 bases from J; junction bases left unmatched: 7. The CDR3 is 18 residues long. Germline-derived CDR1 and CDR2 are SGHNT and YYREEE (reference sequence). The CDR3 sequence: CASSWGQGPNSGANVLTF. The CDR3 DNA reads TGTGCCAGCAGCTGGGGACAGGGCCCCAACTCTGGGGCCAACGTCCTGACTTTC.

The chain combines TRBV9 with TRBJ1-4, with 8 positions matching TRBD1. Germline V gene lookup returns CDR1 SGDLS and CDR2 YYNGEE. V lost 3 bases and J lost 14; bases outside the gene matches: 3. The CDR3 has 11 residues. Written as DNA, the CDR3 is TGTGCCAGCAGCGGCGACAGGGGTCTGTTTTTT. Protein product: CASSGDRGLFF.

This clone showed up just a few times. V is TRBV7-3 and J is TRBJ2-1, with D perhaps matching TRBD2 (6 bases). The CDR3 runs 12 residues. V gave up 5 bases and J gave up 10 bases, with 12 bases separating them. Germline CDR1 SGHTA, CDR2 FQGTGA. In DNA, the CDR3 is TGTGCCAGCAGCCGATCGGGGGAGGAGCAGTTCTTC. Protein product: CASSRSGEEQFF.

DNA for the CDR3: TGTGCCAGCAGCCAAGTCTGGCGGAACCCCACAGATACGCAGTATTTT. Its translation: CASSQVWRNPTDTQYF. V and J are TRBV14 and TRBJ2-3; D not certain. CDR1 is SGHDN and CDR2 is FVKESK in the germline V gene. The V gene lost 1 base and the J gene lost 2 bases, with 13 bases spanning the gap. The CDR3 spans 16 residues.

The CDR3 here is CASSLALVSHEQYF. CDR3 DNA: TGTGCCAGCAGCTTAGCACTAGTATCCCACGAGCAGTACTTC. The rearrangement links TRBV7-2 to TRBJ2-7; perhaps TRBD2 as D (5 bases). Looked up from germline, CDR1 is SGHTA and CDR2 is FQGNSA. There are 14 residues in the CDR3. V gave up 0 bases and J gave up 5 bases, with 11 bases separating them.

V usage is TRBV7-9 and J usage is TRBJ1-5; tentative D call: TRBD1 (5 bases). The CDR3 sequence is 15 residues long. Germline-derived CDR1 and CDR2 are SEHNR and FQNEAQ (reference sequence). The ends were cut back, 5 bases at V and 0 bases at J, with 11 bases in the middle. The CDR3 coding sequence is TGTGCCAGCAGCCCCCCGGGGGATAGCAATCAGCCCCAGCATTTT. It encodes CASSPPGDSNQPQHF.

The CDR3 DNA reads as TGTGCCAGCAGTTTTCCGGACAGGAGGACTGAAGCTTTCTTT. Its translation is CASSFPDRRTEAFF. This chain uses TRBV28 with TRBJ1-1; 7 bases align to TRBD1. CDR1 is MDHEN, CDR2 SYDVKM, per germline. The CDR3 spans 14 residues. V trimming: 3 bases; J trimming: 5 bases; junction bases outside the gene matches: 6.

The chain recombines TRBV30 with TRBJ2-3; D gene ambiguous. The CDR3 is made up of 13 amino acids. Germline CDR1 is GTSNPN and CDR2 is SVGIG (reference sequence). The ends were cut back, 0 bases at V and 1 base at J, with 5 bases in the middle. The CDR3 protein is CAWSVRGTDTQYF. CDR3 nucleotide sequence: TGTGCCTGGAGTGTACGAGGCACAGATACGCAGTATTTT.

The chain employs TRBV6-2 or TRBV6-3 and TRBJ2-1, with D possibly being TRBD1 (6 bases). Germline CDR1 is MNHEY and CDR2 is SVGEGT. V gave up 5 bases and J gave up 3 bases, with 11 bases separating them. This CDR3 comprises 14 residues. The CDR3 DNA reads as TGTGCCAGCAGTACCGGACAGTTCTACAATGAGCAGTTCTTC. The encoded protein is CASSTGQFYNEQFF.

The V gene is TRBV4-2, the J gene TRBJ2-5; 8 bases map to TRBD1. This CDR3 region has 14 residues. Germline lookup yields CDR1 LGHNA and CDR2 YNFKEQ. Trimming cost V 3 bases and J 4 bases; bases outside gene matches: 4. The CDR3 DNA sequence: TGTGCCAGCAGCCAGGGACAGGTCCGAGAGACCCAGTACTTC. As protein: CASSQGQVRETQYF.

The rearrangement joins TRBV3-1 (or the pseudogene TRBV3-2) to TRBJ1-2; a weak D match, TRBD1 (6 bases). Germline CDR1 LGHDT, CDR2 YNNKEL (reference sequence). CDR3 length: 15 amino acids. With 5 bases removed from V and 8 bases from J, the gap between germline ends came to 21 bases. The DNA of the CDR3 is TGTGCCAGCAGCTACTACAGGGAGCCGACGGAAGGCTACACCTTC. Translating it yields CASSYYREPTEGYTF.

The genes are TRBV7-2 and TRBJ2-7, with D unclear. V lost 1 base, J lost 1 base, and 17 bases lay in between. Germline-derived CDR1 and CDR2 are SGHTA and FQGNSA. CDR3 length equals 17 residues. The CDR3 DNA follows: TGTGCCAGCAGCTTAGTCTTAGTCAGCGTCTTATCCTACGAGCAGTACTTC. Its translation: CASSLVLVSVLSYEQYF.

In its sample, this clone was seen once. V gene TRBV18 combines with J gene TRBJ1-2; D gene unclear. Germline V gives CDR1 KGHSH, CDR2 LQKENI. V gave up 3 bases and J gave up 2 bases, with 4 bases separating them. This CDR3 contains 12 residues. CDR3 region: CASSPGNYGYTF. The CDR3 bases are TGTGCCAGCTCACCCGGAAACTATGGCTACACCTTC.

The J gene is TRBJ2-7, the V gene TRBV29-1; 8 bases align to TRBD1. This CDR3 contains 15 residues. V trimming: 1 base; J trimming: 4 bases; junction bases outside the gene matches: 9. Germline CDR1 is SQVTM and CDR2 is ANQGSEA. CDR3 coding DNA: TGCAGCGTTGAAGGGTTACAGGGGGGTCTATACGAGCAGTACTTC. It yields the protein CSVEGLQGGLYEQYF.

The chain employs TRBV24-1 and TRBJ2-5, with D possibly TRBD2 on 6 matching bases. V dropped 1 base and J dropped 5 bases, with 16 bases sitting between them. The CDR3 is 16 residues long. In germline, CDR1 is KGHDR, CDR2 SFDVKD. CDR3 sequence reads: CATSDFVGGEAETQYF. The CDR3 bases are TGTGCCACCAGTGATTTTGTTGGAGGGGAGGCGGAGACCCAGTACTTC.

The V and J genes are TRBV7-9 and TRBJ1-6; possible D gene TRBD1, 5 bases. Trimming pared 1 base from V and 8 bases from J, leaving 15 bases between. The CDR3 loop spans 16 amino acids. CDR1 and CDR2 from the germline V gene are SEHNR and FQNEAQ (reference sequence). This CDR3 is CASSLEGWDGDSPLHF. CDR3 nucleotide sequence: TGTGCCAGCAGCTTAGAGGGCTGGGACGGTGATTCACCCCTCCACTTT.

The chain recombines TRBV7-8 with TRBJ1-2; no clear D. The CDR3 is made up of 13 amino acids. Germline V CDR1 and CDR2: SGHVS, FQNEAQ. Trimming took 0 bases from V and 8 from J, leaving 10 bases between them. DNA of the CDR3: TGTGCCAGCAGCTTAGCTAGGGTAGGGGGCTACACCTTC. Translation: CASSLARVGGYTF.

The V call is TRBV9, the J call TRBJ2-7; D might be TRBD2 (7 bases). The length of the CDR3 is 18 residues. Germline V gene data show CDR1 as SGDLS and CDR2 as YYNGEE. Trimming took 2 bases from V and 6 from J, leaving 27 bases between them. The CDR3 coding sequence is TGTGCCAGCAGCGTCGGAGGGGGGGACGCTTGGTTATCGAGCGAGCAGTACTTC. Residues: CASSVGGGDAWLSSEQYF.

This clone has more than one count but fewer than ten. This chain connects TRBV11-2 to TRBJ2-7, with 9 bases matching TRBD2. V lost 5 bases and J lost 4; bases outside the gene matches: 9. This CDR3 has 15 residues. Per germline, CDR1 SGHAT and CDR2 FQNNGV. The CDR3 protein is CASSRLAGVGYEQYF. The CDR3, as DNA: TGTGCCAGCAGCCGCTTAGCGGGAGTAGGGTACGAGCAGTACTTC.

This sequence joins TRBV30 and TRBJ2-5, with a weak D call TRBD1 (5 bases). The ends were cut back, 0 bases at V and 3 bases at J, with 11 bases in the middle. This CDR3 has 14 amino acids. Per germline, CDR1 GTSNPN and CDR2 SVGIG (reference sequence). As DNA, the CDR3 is TGTGCCTGGAGTGTACATAGGGGAAAAGAGACCCAGTACTTC. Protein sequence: CAWSVHRGKETQYF.

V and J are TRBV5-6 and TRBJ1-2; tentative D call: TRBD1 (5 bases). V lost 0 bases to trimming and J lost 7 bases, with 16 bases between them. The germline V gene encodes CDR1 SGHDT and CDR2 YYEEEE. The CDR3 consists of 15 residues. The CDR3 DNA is TGTGCCAGCAGCTTGGCCGGCGGGACCCGCGGTGGCTACACCTTC. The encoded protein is CASSLAGGTRGGYTF.

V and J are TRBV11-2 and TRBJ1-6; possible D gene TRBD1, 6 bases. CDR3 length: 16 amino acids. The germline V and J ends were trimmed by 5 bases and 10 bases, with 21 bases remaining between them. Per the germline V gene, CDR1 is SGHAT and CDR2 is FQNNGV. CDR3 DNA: TGTGCCAGCAGCCGTTGGATTGACAGGAATTGGTCACCCCTCCACTTT. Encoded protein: CASSRWIDRNWSPLHF.

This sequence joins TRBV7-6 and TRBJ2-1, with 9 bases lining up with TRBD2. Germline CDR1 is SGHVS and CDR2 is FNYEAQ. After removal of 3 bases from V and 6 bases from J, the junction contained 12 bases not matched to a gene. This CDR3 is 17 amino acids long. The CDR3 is CASSFPSSGTRSNEQFF. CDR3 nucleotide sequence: TGTGCCAGCAGCTTCCCGTCTAGCGGGACAAGAAGCAATGAGCAGTTCTTC.

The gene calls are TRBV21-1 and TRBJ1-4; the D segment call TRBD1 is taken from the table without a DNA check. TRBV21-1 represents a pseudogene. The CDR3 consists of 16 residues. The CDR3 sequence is CASSKEWERGREKLFF. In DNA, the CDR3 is TGTGCCAGCAGCAAAGAGTGGGAAAGGGGCAGGGAAAAACTGTTTTTT.

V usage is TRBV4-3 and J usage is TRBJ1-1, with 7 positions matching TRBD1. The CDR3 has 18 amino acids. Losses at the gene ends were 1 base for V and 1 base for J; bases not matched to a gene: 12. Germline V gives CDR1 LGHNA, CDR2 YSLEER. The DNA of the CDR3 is TGCGCCAGCAGCCAAGGAACAGGGGCGAGGGATGCGAACACTGAAGCTTTCTTT. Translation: CASSQGTGARDANTEAFF.

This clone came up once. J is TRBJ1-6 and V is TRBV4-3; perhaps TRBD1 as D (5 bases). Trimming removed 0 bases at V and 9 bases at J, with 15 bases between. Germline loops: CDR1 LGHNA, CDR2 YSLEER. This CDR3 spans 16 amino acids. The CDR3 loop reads CASSQDRGRGGSPLHF. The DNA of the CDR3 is TGCGCCAGCAGCCAAGATAGGGGTAGGGGTGGTTCACCCCTCCACTTT.

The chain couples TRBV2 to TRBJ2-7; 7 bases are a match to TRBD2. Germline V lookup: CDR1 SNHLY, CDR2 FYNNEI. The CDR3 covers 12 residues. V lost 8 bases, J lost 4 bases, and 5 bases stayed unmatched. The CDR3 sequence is CASGTNVYEQYF. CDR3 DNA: TGTGCCAGCGGGACTAATGTATACGAGCAGTACTTC.

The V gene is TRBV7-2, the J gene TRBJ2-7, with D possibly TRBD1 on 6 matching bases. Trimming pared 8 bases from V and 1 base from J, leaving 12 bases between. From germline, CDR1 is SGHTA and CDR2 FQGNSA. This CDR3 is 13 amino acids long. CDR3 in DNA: TGTGCCAGCTCTCGAAGGGGGTCCTACGAGCAGTACTTC. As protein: CASSRRGSYEQYF.

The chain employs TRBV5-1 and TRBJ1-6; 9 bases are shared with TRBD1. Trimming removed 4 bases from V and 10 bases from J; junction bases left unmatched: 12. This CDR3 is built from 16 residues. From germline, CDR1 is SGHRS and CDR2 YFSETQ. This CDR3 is CASSHESGQGRSPLHF. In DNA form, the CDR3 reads TGCGCCAGCAGCCACGAGTCGGGACAGGGCCGGTCACCCCTCCACTTT.

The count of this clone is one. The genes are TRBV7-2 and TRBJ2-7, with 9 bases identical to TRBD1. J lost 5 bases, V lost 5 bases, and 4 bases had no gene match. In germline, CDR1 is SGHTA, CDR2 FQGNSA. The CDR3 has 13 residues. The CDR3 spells CASSADRGNEQYF. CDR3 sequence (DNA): TGTGCCAGCAGCGCGGACAGGGGTAACGAGCAGTACTTC. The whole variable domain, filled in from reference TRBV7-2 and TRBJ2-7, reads GAGVSQSPSNKVTEKGKDVELRCDPISGHTALYWYRQSLGQGLEFLIYFQGNSAPDKSGLPSDRFSAERTGGSVSTLTIQRTQQEDSAVYLCASSADRGNEQYFGPGTRLTVT.

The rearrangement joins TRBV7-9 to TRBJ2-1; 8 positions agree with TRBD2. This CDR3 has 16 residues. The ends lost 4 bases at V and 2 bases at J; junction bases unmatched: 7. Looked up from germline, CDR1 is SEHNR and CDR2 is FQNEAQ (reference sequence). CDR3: CASSSASGLTYNEQFF. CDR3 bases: TGTGCCAGCAGCTCAGCTAGCGGGCTAACCTACAATGAGCAGTTCTTC. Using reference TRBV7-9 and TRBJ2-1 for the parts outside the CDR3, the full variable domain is DTGVSQNPRHKITKRGQNVTFRCDPISEHNRLYWYRQTLGQGPEFLTYFQNEAQLEKSRLLSDRFSAERPKGSFSTLEIQRTEQGDSAMYLCASSSASGLTYNEQFFGPGTRLTVL.